This T cell receptor beta chain was captured by sequencing in a study of neurological immune-mediated disorders. Synthesis of cDNA was carried out by template-switch 5'RACE. The reaction used 10-nucleotide random UMIs. Over 190 million TCR-beta sequences from 15-18 subjects came from every sequencing run. TCRdb processed the 5' RACE reads anew with MiXCR; each CDR3 protein has one entry. The sample lists 25,000 or so distinct CDR3 sequences, more than 10% occurring once. In this sample, this clonotype turned up many times. Its specificity is unknown. Overall study findings and caveats: In HTLV-1-associated myelopathy, TCR clonal expansion was greatest, and in multiple sclerosis it was least, below healthy controls.

The specimen sequenced was PBMCs. The receptor was isolated from a man aged 60 to 75 in good health.

This CDR3 is CASSPETGGRETQYF. The CDR3 region has the DNA TGTGCCAGCAGCCCCGAGACAGGGGGCCGGGAGACCCAGTACTTC. The gene calls are TRBV7-2 and TRBJ2-5; 10 nucleotides line up with TRBD1. V trimming: 5 bases; J trimming: 5 bases; junction bases outside the gene matches: 8. Germline V gene sequence: CDR1 SGHTA, CDR2 FQGNSA. There are 15 residues in the CDR3.